This T cell receptor (beta chain) was observed in a study of blood T cell repertoires in COVID-19. Overall study context: COVID-19 samples, acute and convalescent, were from the United States, Italy and Spain. PBMCs, B-cell-depleted T cells, or T cells provided the cDNA or gDNA that made up the material.

Per the original data handling: Estimation of nucleated cell counts was performed using reference gene primer amplification. The method was immunoSEQ multiplex PCR; TCRdb's version includes in-frame clones alone and lacks a portion of them. Clonal size and the V and J genes are those of that table, whereas D and trimming came from the DNA. The sample carries tens of thousands of clones, roughly 86% recorded once. This clone was observed once. Germline V gene lookup returns CDR1 LNHNV and CDR2 YYDKDF (reference sequence). This CDR3 region has 14 residues. V lost 4 bases and J lost 4; bases outside the gene matches: 3.

The sequence was collected from a human donor in a cohort sampled during active COVID-19. Material for sequencing was peripheral blood. The rearrangement uses TRBV15 and TRBJ2-7; 11 positions match TRBD1. The CDR3 coding sequence is TGTGCCACCAGCAAGGACAGGGGGCCGTACGAGCAGTACTTC. Its protein is CATSKDRGPYEQYF.